The TCR beta chain described here comes from a study of T cell repertoires in cytomegalovirus infection. Overall study context: Indicated by public TCR beta signatures were CMV infection and matching HLA type.

V was clipped by 7 bases and J by 2 bases, with 12 bases between them. This CDR3 region has 14 residues. Germline V gene lookup returns CDR1 LNHDA and CDR2 SQIVND (reference sequence). Each CDR3 protein is one row after TCRdb ran MiXCR on the reads. Here the sample spans over 250,000 distinct CDR3 sequences, more than 20% being singletons. Study-level results: Summed frequency of shared TCR beta families picked out CMV carriers who also had the relevant HLA.

On this clonotype: Its antigen is unknown.

This clonotype originated in a human donor in good health (CMV status not recorded). Some clones in this sample may be carry-over from other donors' samples. V is TRBV19 and J is TRBJ1-3; D is unclear. Sequenced: PBMCs. Here the CDR3 DNA reads TGTGCCAGTAACCGGGAATTTACTGGAAACACCATATATTTT. This translates into CASNREFTGNTIYF.